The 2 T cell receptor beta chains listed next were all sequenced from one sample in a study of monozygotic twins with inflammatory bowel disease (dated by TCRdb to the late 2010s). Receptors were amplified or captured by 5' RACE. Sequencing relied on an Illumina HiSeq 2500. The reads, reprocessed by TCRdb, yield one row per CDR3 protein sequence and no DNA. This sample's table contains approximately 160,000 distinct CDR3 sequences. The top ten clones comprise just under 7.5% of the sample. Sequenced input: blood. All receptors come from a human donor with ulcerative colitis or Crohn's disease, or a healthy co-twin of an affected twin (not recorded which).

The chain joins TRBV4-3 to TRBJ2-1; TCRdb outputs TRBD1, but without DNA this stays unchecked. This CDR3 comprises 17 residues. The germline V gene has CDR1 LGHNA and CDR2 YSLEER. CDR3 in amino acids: CASSQDGTGPTYNEQFF.

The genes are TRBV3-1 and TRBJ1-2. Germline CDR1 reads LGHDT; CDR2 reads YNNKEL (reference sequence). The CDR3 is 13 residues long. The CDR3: CASSLDSNYGYTF.